Listed below are T cell receptor beta chains from one sample, sequenced in a study of OX40 agonist ivuxolimab in advanced cancers. Libraries were prepared by immunoSEQ multiplex PCR; TCRdb keeps only in-frame clonotypes and omits some of them. The sample yields approximately 100,000 clones, over 75% seen once. The specimen comprised CD4+ or CD8+ T cells sorted from blood, sampled in a trial of the OX40 agonist ivuxolimab. The receptors come from an adult with an advanced solid tumor such as melanoma, head and neck, liver or kidney cancer. The CDR3 runs from the conserved cysteine through the conserved F or W. Fields, in order: clone size, D gene, V gene, J gene, CDR3 length, CDR3 DNA, CDR3 protein. The D gene is left open where the match is weak. Only some rows state a clone size, as once, few, many or a class for expanded clones.

abundance: -; d_gene: TRBD2; v_gene: TRBV18; j_gene: TRBJ2-5; len: 16; CDR3nt: TGTGCCAGCTCACCGGGGCTAGCGGGAGGTAAAGAGACCCAGTACTTC; CDR3aa: CASSPGLAGGKETQYF
abundance: -; d_gene: TRBD1; v_gene: TRBV2; j_gene: TRBJ1-1; len: 15; CDR3nt: TGTGCCAGCAGTCAAGGACAGGGTTTGGTCACTGAAGCTTTCTTT; CDR3aa: CASSQGQGLVTEAFF
abundance: -; d_gene: -; v_gene: TRBV7-8; j_gene: TRBJ2-7; len: 16; CDR3nt: TGTGCCAGCAGCACAACCTCCGGAGGGCAGTCCTACGAGCAGTACTTC; CDR3aa: CASSTTSGGQSYEQYF
abundance: -; d_gene: -; v_gene: TRBV5-6; j_gene: TRBJ2-2; len: 12; CDR3nt: TGTGCCAGCAGCAGGGGCCCCGGGGAGCTGTTTTTT; CDR3aa: CASSRGPGELFF
abundance: -; d_gene: -; v_gene: TRBV28; j_gene: TRBJ2-7; len: 14; CDR3nt: TGTGCCAGCACCGACCCGGGCAGGGGCTACGAGCAGTACTTC; CDR3aa: CASTDPGRGYEQYF
abundance: -; d_gene: TRBD1; v_gene: TRBV30; j_gene: TRBJ1-5; len: 18; CDR3nt: TGTGCCTGGAGTTACCGGGACAGGGGAATTTATAGCAATCAGCCCCAGCATTTT; CDR3aa: CAWSYRDRGIYSNQPQHF
abundance: -; d_gene: TRBD2; v_gene: TRBV4-1; j_gene: TRBJ2-7; len: 15; CDR3nt: TGCGCCAGCAGCCAAGTTATTAGCGGGAGTGGTGAGCAGTACTTC; CDR3aa: CASSQVISGSGEQYF
abundance: once; d_gene: -; v_gene: TRBV6-5; j_gene: TRBJ2-4; len: 15; CDR3nt: TGTGCCAGCTCGCCCAGGGCCCGTGGCAAAAACATTCAGTACTTC; CDR3aa: CASSPRARGKNIQYF
abundance: -; d_gene: TRBD2; v_gene: TRBV7-2; j_gene: TRBJ2-6; len: 15; CDR3nt: TGTGCCAGCAGCTTTTCTAGCGGGAGGAACAACGTCCTGACTTTC; CDR3aa: CASSFSSGRNNVLTF
abundance: -; d_gene: TRBD2; v_gene: TRBV7-2; j_gene: TRBJ2-3; len: 16; CDR3nt: TGTGCCAGCAGCTTGACTAGCGGGAGTAACACGGATACGCAGTATTTT; CDR3aa: CASSLTSGSNTDTQYF
abundance: -; d_gene: TRBD1; v_gene: TRBV18; j_gene: TRBJ2-7; len: 15; CDR3nt: TGTGCCAGCTCCATGATAAGGGACAGAGTGTTTGGGCAGTACTTC; CDR3aa: CASSMIRDRVFGQYF
abundance: -; d_gene: -; v_gene: TRBV9; j_gene: TRBJ2-3; len: 18; CDR3nt: TGTGCCAGCAGCTTACATGGGCCCGGGAGCTGGGGCACAGATACGCAGTATTTT; CDR3aa: CASSLHGPGSWGTDTQYF
abundance: -; d_gene: -; v_gene: TRBV6-5; j_gene: TRBJ2-7; len: 14; CDR3nt: TGTGCCAGCAGTTACAAGGACGGAACGGACGAGCAGTACTTC; CDR3aa: CASSYKDGTDEQYF
abundance: -; d_gene: -; v_gene: TRBV7-2; j_gene: TRBJ2-1; len: 14; CDR3nt: TGTGCCAGCAGCTCCCGACAGGACTACAATGAGCAGTTCTTC; CDR3aa: CASSSRQDYNEQFF
abundance: -; d_gene: -; v_gene: TRBV10-3; j_gene: TRBJ1-1; len: 13; CDR3nt: TGTGCCATCAGTTTCGGACACAACACTGAAGCTTTCTTT; CDR3aa: CAISFGHNTEAFF
abundance: -; d_gene: -; v_gene: TRBV4-1; j_gene: TRBJ1-1; len: 13; CDR3nt: TGCGCCAGCAGCCAAAGACTTAACACTGAAGCTTTCTTT; CDR3aa: CASSQRLNTEAFF
abundance: once; d_gene: -; v_gene: TRBV4-3; j_gene: TRBJ2-3; len: 14; CDR3nt: TGCGCCAGCAGCCCTGGGGGACTTGAAGATACGCAGTATTTT; CDR3aa: CASSPGGLEDTQYF
abundance: -; d_gene: -; v_gene: TRBV7-2; j_gene: TRBJ2-3; len: 13; CDR3nt: TGTGCCAGCAGCCTGGGAGAGGCAGATACGCAGTATTTT; CDR3aa: CASSLGEADTQYF
abundance: -; d_gene: TRBD1; v_gene: TRBV7-2; j_gene: TRBJ2-1; len: 16; CDR3nt: TGTGCCAGCAGCGGTATGGGACAGGGGGCCTACAATGAGCAGTTCTTC; CDR3aa: CASSGMGQGAYNEQFF
abundance: few; d_gene: TRBD2; v_gene: TRBV7-2; j_gene: TRBJ2-7; len: 18; CDR3nt: TGTGCCAGCAGCTTAACCTCCCCACTAGCGGGAGGGCCCTACGAGCAGTACTTC; CDR3aa: CASSLTSPLAGGPYEQYF
abundance: -; d_gene: TRBD1; v_gene: TRBV2; j_gene: TRBJ2-7; len: 13; CDR3nt: TGTGCCAGCAGCGGACAGGGTGTGTACGAGCAGTACTTC; CDR3aa: CASSGQGVYEQYF
abundance: -; d_gene: TRBD2; v_gene: TRBV4-3; j_gene: TRBJ2-3; len: 18; CDR3nt: TGCGCCAGCAGCCAAAGGCTAGCGGGAGAGGGAGGCACAGATACGCAGTATTTT; CDR3aa: CASSQRLAGEGGTDTQYF
abundance: -; d_gene: TRBD1; v_gene: TRBV7-2; j_gene: TRBJ2-7; len: 15; CDR3nt: TGTGCCAGCAGCTCGGTCGGGACAGGGATCTACGAGCAGTACTTC; CDR3aa: CASSSVGTGIYEQYF
abundance: -; d_gene: TRBD1; v_gene: TRBV19; j_gene: TRBJ1-2; len: 15; CDR3nt: TGTGCCAGTAGTATGATAGGACAGGTCTGGGACGGCTACACCTTC; CDR3aa: CASSMIGQVWDGYTF
abundance: -; d_gene: TRBD1; v_gene: TRBV11-2; j_gene: TRBJ2-3; len: 15; CDR3nt: TGTGCCAGCAGCTTAGAGGACAGGGTGGCGGGCACGCAGTATTTT; CDR3aa: CASSLEDRVAGTQYF
abundance: -; d_gene: -; v_gene: TRBV11-2; j_gene: TRBJ2-7; len: 14; CDR3nt: TGTGCCAGCAGCTTAGGTGGCGTGAACCAGGAGCAGTACTTC; CDR3aa: CASSLGGVNQEQYF
abundance: -; d_gene: -; v_gene: TRBV9; j_gene: TRBJ1-3; len: 18; CDR3nt: TGTGCCAGCAGCGTAGCCGTAAGCCTCGATTACTCTGGAAACACCATATATTTT; CDR3aa: CASSVAVSLDYSGNTIYF
abundance: once; d_gene: -; v_gene: TRBV19; j_gene: TRBJ2-7; len: 14; CDR3nt: TGTGCCAGTAGCTCACAGGGACCCGTCTACGAGCAGTACTTC; CDR3aa: CASSSQGPVYEQYF
abundance: -; d_gene: -; v_gene: TRBV6-5; j_gene: TRBJ2-7; len: 13; CDR3nt: TGTGCTACAGCACGGTCTCGACTCTACGAGCAGTACTTC; CDR3aa: CATARSRLYEQYF
abundance: -; d_gene: -; v_gene: TRBV19; j_gene: TRBJ2-1; len: 16; CDR3nt: TGTGCCAGTAATCCCGGTCGGGAGAGGAATAGCGGTGAGCAGTTCTTC; CDR3aa: CASNPGRERNSGEQFF
abundance: -; d_gene: -; v_gene: TRBV11-3; j_gene: TRBJ2-1; len: 13; CDR3nt: TGTGCCAGCAGCTTTGACGGTAACAATGAGCAGTTCTTC; CDR3aa: CASSFDGNNEQFF
abundance: -; d_gene: -; v_gene: TRBV5-1; j_gene: TRBJ2-3; len: 12; CDR3nt: TGCGCCAGCAGGTCTACCACCGATACGCAGTATTTT; CDR3aa: CASRSTTDTQYF
abundance: -; d_gene: TRBD1; v_gene: TRBV5-5; j_gene: TRBJ2-5; len: 17; CDR3nt: TGTGCCAGCAGCAAGAGCGGGACAGGGGTTTTAAGGGAGACCCAGTACTTC; CDR3aa: CASSKSGTGVLRETQYF
abundance: -; d_gene: -; v_gene: TRBV7-3; j_gene: TRBJ2-5; len: 13; CDR3nt: TGTGCCAGCAGCTTCAGGTGGGGGGAGACCCAGTACTTC; CDR3aa: CASSFRWGETQYF
abundance: once; d_gene: TRBD1; v_gene: TRBV6-5; j_gene: TRBJ2-7; len: 15; CDR3nt: TGTGCCAGCAGTTACTCGGGACAGGGATATGGCGAGCAGTACTTC; CDR3aa: CASSYSGQGYGEQYF
abundance: once; d_gene: -; v_gene: TRBV30; j_gene: TRBJ1-1; len: 14; CDR3nt: TGTGCCCCTCTTTCGGGACCGCAGAACACTGAAGCTTTCTTT; CDR3aa: CAPLSGPQNTEAFF
abundance: -; d_gene: TRBD2; v_gene: TRBV28; j_gene: TRBJ2-3; len: 15; CDR3nt: TGTGCCAGCAGTTTCGGGAGGGACAGCACAGATACGCAGTATTTT; CDR3aa: CASSFGRDSTDTQYF
abundance: -; d_gene: TRBD1; v_gene: TRBV9; j_gene: TRBJ1-2; len: 14; CDR3nt: TGTGCCAGCAGCGTAGCAGGGGGAAACTATGGCTACACCTTC; CDR3aa: CASSVAGGNYGYTF
abundance: -; d_gene: TRBD2; v_gene: TRBV5-1; j_gene: TRBJ2-5; len: 17; CDR3nt: TGCGCCAGCACCCCCCGACCTCTAGCGGACCTCGGGGAGACCCAGTACTTC; CDR3aa: CASTPRPLADLGETQYF
abundance: -; d_gene: -; v_gene: TRBV7-8; j_gene: TRBJ1-2; len: 13; CDR3nt: TGTGCCAGCAGGCCCGGGGGGCCGGATGGCTACACCTTC; CDR3aa: CASRPGGPDGYTF
abundance: -; d_gene: -; v_gene: TRBV18; j_gene: TRBJ2-7; len: 15; CDR3nt: TGTGCCAGCTCACCAAGGGGGTTGGGGTTCTACGAGCAGTACTTC; CDR3aa: CASSPRGLGFYEQYF
abundance: -; d_gene: -; v_gene: TRBV29-1; j_gene: TRBJ1-2; len: 12; CDR3nt: TGCAGCGTCCCCAGGGCAGGCTATGGCTACACCTTC; CDR3aa: CSVPRAGYGYTF
abundance: once; d_gene: TRBD1; v_gene: TRBV19; j_gene: TRBJ2-1; len: 15; CDR3nt: TGTGCCAGTAGTATTTGGCAGGGGGCGGGGAATGAGCAGTTCTTC; CDR3aa: CASSIWQGAGNEQFF
abundance: -; d_gene: TRBD2; v_gene: TRBV5-1; j_gene: TRBJ2-1; len: 13; CDR3nt: TGCGCCACCGGGACTACATCCTACAATGAGCAGTTCTTC; CDR3aa: CATGTTSYNEQFF
abundance: -; d_gene: -; v_gene: TRBV7-9; j_gene: TRBJ1-1; len: 15; CDR3nt: TGTGCCAGCAGCTCATGGACAGCCATGAACACTGAAGCTTTCTTT; CDR3aa: CASSSWTAMNTEAFF
abundance: -; d_gene: -; v_gene: TRBV4-2; j_gene: TRBJ1-2; len: 14; CDR3nt: TGTGCCAGCAGCCAGCCTGACTGGGCCTATGGCTACACCTTC; CDR3aa: CASSQPDWAYGYTF
abundance: -; d_gene: TRBD1; v_gene: TRBV7-6; j_gene: TRBJ1-1; len: 14; CDR3nt: TGTGCCAGCAGCCCCCGACAGGGGAGCACTGAAGCTTTCTTT; CDR3aa: CASSPRQGSTEAFF
abundance: -; d_gene: TRBD1; v_gene: TRBV28; j_gene: TRBJ1-1; len: 14; CDR3nt: TGTGCCAGCGGGGCAGGGGGCGGGGACACTGAAGCTTTCTTT; CDR3aa: CASGAGGGDTEAFF
abundance: once; d_gene: TRBD2; v_gene: TRBV5-4; j_gene: TRBJ2-5; len: 15; CDR3nt: TGTGCCAGCAGGGCGGGAGGGCGATTATCGGAGACCCAGTACTTC; CDR3aa: CASRAGGRLSETQYF
abundance: -; d_gene: TRBD1; v_gene: TRBV5-1; j_gene: TRBJ1-2; len: 15; CDR3nt: TGCGCCAGCAGCTTAGGGACAGAGAGCAACTATGGCTACACCTTC; CDR3aa: CASSLGTESNYGYTF